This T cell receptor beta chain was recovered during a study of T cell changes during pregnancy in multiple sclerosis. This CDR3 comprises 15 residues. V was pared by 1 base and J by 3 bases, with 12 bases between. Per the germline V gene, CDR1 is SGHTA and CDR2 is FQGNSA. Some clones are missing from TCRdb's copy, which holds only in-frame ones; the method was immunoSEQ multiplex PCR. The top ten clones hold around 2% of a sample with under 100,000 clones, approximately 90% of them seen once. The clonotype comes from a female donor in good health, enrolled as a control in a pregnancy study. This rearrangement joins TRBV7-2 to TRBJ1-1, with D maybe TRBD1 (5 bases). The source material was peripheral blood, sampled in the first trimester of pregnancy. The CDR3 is CASSLVWTTYTEAFF. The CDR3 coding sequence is TGTGCCAGCAGCTTAGTCTGGACAACATACACTGAAGCTTTCTTT.